Following are 29 T cell receptor beta chains from one sample sequenced in a study of T cell responses to AZD1222 COVID-19 vaccine. The repertoire was sequenced with immunoSEQ multiplex PCR; TCRdb's copy has only in-frame clones and lacks some. The sample includes more than 90,000 clones, approximately 86% of them seen just once. The sample in question was peripheral blood, obtained on day 0 of AZD1222 vaccination. These receptor sequences come from an adult in good health.

The rearrangement joins TRBV5-8 to TRBJ1-1; D is uncertain. The CDR3 has 11 residues. V was trimmed by 5 bases and J by 8 bases, leaving 10 bases between them. The germline CDR1 and CDR2 sequences are SGHTS and YDEGEE. Here the CDR3 reads CASRRASEAFF. CDR3 nucleotides: TGTGCCAGCAGACGGGCGAGCGAAGCTTTCTTT. Using reference TRBV5-8 and TRBJ1-1 for the parts outside the CDR3, the full variable domain is EAGVTQSPTHLIKTRGQQATLRCSPISGHTSVYWYQQALGLGLQFLLWYDEGEERNRGNFPPRFSGRQFPNYSSELNVNALELEDSALYLCASRRASEAFFGQGTRLTVV.

The chain is built from TRBV7-2 and TRBJ1-3, with a possible D match to TRBD1 (6 bases). Germline CDR1 reads SGHTA; CDR2 reads FQGNSA. V lost 6 bases and J lost 0, with 12 bases in between. The CDR3 contains 15 residues. The CDR3 region has the DNA TGTGCCAGCAGACCCACAGGGACCTCTGGAAACACCATATATTTT. Translation: CASRPTGTSGNTIYF. The variable domain in full, with the rest retrieved from reference TRBV7-2 and TRBJ1-3, is GAGVSQSPSNKVTEKGKDVELRCDPISGHTALYWYRQSLGQGLEFLIYFQGNSAPDKSGLPSDRFSAERTGGSVSTLTIQRTQQEDSAVYLCASRPTGTSGNTIYFGEGSWLTVV.

This clone has just a few counts. This chain joins TRBV19 and TRBJ1-1; 7 bases fit TRBD1. The V gene's germline CDR1 is LNHDA and CDR2 SQIVND (reference sequence). The CDR3 is 15 amino acids. The junction had 10 bases not matched to a gene; V was cut back by 5 bases and J by 4 bases. The CDR3 DNA reads TGTGCCAGTAGTCCCCAATCCGGGACAGTCACTGAAGCTTTCTTT. Translated: CASSPQSGTVTEAFF.

The rearrangement joins TRBV28 to TRBJ2-2; no clear D. The CDR3 is made up of 13 amino acids. Germline CDR1 reads MDHEN; CDR2 reads SYDVKM. The V end lost 2 bases, the J end lost 5 bases, and 6 bases lay between the germline ends. The CDR3 sequence is CASSLKGTGELFF. The DNA of the CDR3 is TGTGCCAGCAGTTTAAAGGGAACCGGGGAGCTGTTTTTT.

V is TRBV28 and J is TRBJ2-5; 8 bases map to TRBD2. V dropped 6 bases and J dropped 1; count of bases not matched to a gene: 7. Germline V gene lookup returns CDR1 MDHEN and CDR2 SYDVKM. This CDR3 comprises 15 residues. As DNA, the CDR3 is TGTGCCAGCAGCCAAGCGGGAGCCCTCCAAGAGACCCAGTACTTC. This translates into CASSQAGALQETQYF.

J is TRBJ2-1 and V is TRBV21-1; the table's D call TRBD2 went unverified against the DNA. TRBV21-1 counts as a pseudogene. The CDR3 has 18 amino acids. The CDR3 DNA is TGTGCCAGCAGCAAAGAAGGGAGGGTCGGGGGCACTGGCGATGAGCAGTTCTTC. Translating it yields CASSKEGRVGGTGDEQFF.

The rearrangement links TRBV7-2 to TRBJ1-1, with no clear D. V was clipped by 5 bases and J by 1 base, with 11 bases between them. This CDR3 contains 14 residues. Germline CDR1 and CDR2: SGHTA and FQGNSA. CDR3 loop: CASSPAATNTEAFF. The CDR3 region has the DNA TGTGCCAGCAGCCCGGCGGCTACGAACACTGAAGCTTTCTTT.

This chain joins TRBV19 and TRBJ1-5, with TRBD1 matching over 11 bases. V gave up 3 bases and J gave up 4 bases; unmatched junction bases: 2. This CDR3 is 15 amino acids long. Germline-derived CDR1 and CDR2 are LNHDA and SQIVND (reference sequence). CDR3 protein: CASSMGQGDNQPQHF. The CDR3 DNA is TGTGCCAGTAGTATGGGACAGGGGGATAATCAGCCCCAGCATTTT.

The chain has TRBV9 and TRBJ1-4; tentatively, D is TRBD1 (5 bases). There are 15 residues in the CDR3. The V end was cut by 0 bases, the J end by 6 bases, with 12 bases between. Germline loops: CDR1 SGDLS, CDR2 YYNGEE. CDR3 DNA: TGTGCCAGCAGCGTAGGGGGGGTCCCATATGAAAAACTGTTTTTT. Translating it yields CASSVGGVPYEKLFF.

This clone has only one observation. In nucleotides, the CDR3 is TGTGCCACCACGGACAGCTCTGGAAACACCATATATTTT. Protein: CATTDSSGNTIYF. The chain recombines TRBV24-1 with TRBJ1-3, with D possibly TRBD1 on 6 matching bases. Between the trimmed V and J ends, which lost 8 bases and 0 bases, there was a span of 7 bases. Germline V lookup: CDR1 KGHDR, CDR2 SFDVKD. The CDR3 contains 13 residues.

The chain carries TRBV30 and TRBJ1-1, with 7 bases fitting TRBD1. J gave up 4 bases and V 0 bases, and 11 bases lay outside the gene matches. CDR3 length: 16 residues. CDR1 GTSNPN and CDR2 SVGIG come from the germline V gene (reference sequence). The CDR3 DNA reads as TGTGCCTGGAGTGTGGTCAGGGGGAGGAAGGGCACTGAAGCTTTCTTT. The encoded protein is CAWSVVRGRKGTEAFF.

The V call is TRBV18, the J call TRBJ1-5, with a possible D match to TRBD1 (5 bases). V was clipped by 3 bases and J by 5 bases, with 23 bases between them. Germline V CDR1 and CDR2: KGHSH, LQKENI. There are 18 residues in the CDR3. CDR3 loop: CASSPSNGRRAKDQPQHF. CDR3 in DNA: TGTGCCAGCTCACCCTCAAACGGTCGCAGGGCTAAGGATCAGCCCCAGCATTTT.

The rearrangement joins TRBV28 to TRBJ1-4; D remains ambiguous. V dropped 0 bases and J dropped 3 bases, with 8 bases sitting between them. CDR3 size: 15 residues. The V gene's germline CDR1 is MDHEN and CDR2 SYDVKM. DNA for the CDR3: TGTGCCAGCAGTTTATGGCGACGGTCTAATGAAAAACTGTTTTTT. Protein product: CASSLWRRSNEKLFF.

The gene calls are TRBV7-9 and TRBJ1-2, with 7 bases aligning to TRBD1. Germline loops: CDR1 SEHNR, CDR2 FQNEAQ (reference sequence). V gave up 5 bases and J gave up 8 bases; unmatched junction bases: 11. The CDR3 loop spans 14 amino acids. The CDR3 region is CASSRQGGAEGYTF. In nucleotides, the CDR3 is TGTGCCAGCAGCCGACAGGGAGGTGCGGAAGGCTACACCTTC.

V gene TRBV21-1 combines with J gene TRBJ2-7; TRBD2, the table's D call, was not compared with the DNA. TRBV21-1 constitutes a pseudogene. CDR3 size: 15 residues. The CDR3 sequence is CASSSETSVPYEQYF. In nucleotides, the CDR3 is TGTGCCAGCAGCTCCGAGACTAGCGTTCCCTACGAGCAGTACTTC.

This clone was counted between two and nine times. The J gene is TRBJ1-5, the V gene TRBV7-9, with 10 bases matching TRBD1. The CDR3 totals 15 residues. The V gene end was trimmed by 3 bases and the J gene end by 4 bases; junction bases not matched to a gene: 3. Germline CDR1 SEHNR, CDR2 FQNEAQ (reference sequence). The CDR3 spells CASSFQGQGNQPQHF. CDR3 DNA sequence: TGTGCCAGCAGCTTCCAGGGACAGGGGAATCAGCCCCAGCATTTT.

The gene calls are TRBV7-2 and TRBJ2-5, with D uncertain. Germline V gives CDR1 SGHTA, CDR2 FQGNSA. The CDR3 is 15 amino acids. Deletions cut 2 bases from V and 1 base from J, with 11 bases between. The CDR3 DNA reads TGTGCCAGCAGCTTAAGTTCAGGTACCCAAGAGACCCAGTACTTC. This translates into CASSLSSGTQETQYF.

This clone was counted a few times. This sequence joins TRBV6-2 or TRBV6-3 and TRBJ2-5; D is possibly TRBD2 (6 bases). The CDR3 is 15 amino acids. Germline V gives CDR1 MNHEY, CDR2 SVGEGT. Trimming stripped 2 bases from V and 5 bases from J, with 15 bases between. In nucleotides, the CDR3 is TGTGCCAGCAGTTACGGCGGGGAAGGGTGGGAGACCCAGTACTTC. Translation gives CASSYGGEGWETQYF.

In its sample, this clone was seen a few times. The rearrangement joins TRBV19 to TRBJ2-3; 10 bases match TRBD2. The CDR3 sequence is 16 residues long. Germline V gives CDR1 LNHDA, CDR2 SQIVND (reference sequence). The junction had 6 bases not matched to a gene; V was cut back by 5 bases and J by 1 base. The CDR3 region has the DNA TGTGCCAGTAGTTCTCTAGCGGGAGTTGGCACAGATACGCAGTATTTT. Amino acids: CASSSLAGVGTDTQYF.

The rearrangement links TRBV6-4 to TRBJ2-4, with D maybe TRBD2 (6 bases). V lost 2 bases and J lost 9, with 8 bases in between. The CDR3 extends over 12 amino acids. CDR1 MRHNA and CDR2 SNTAGT come from the germline V gene. CDR3 DNA sequence: TGTGCCAGCAGTGACCTCGGGGGCATTCAGTACTTC. This sequence encodes CASSDLGGIQYF.

CDR3 sequence: CASSPGTGSINYGYTF. For the CDR3, the DNA is TGTGCCAGCAGCCCCGGGACAGGGAGCATCAACTATGGCTACACCTTC. The V and J genes are TRBV5-6 and TRBJ1-2, with 9 nucleotides matching TRBD1. V lost 4 bases to trimming and J lost 2 bases; unmatched junction nucleotides: 9. The CDR3 runs 16 residues. Per the germline V gene, CDR1 is SGHDT and CDR2 is YYEEEE.

The J gene is TRBJ1-1, the V gene TRBV7-3; D remains ambiguous. CDR3 size: 11 residues. Germline assignment: CDR1 SGHTA and CDR2 FQGTGA. V dropped 7 bases and J dropped 3 bases, with 6 bases sitting between them. As DNA, the CDR3 is TGTGCCAGCATTCGGGACACTGAAGCTTTCTTT. Translating gives CASIRDTEAFF. Full variable domain (remainder filled in from reference TRBV7-3 and TRBJ1-1): GAGVSQTPSNKVTEKGKYVELRCDPISGHTALYWYRQSLGQGPEFLIYFQGTGAADDSGLPNDRFFAVRPEGSVSTLKIQRTERGDSAVYLCASIRDTEAFFGQGTRLTVV.

The chain recombines TRBV2 with TRBJ1-2; 9 positions agree with TRBD1. CDR3 length: 15 residues. Trimming removed 6 bases from V and 6 bases from J; junction bases left unmatched: 11. CDR1 is SNHLY, CDR2 FYNNEI, per germline. CDR3 sequence: CASSAGQGRGHGYTF. The CDR3 nucleotides read TGTGCCAGCAGCGCGGGACAGGGCCGGGGCCATGGCTACACCTTC.

This clone appeared a single time. V usage is TRBV19 and J usage is TRBJ2-6; D unresolved. This CDR3 spans 15 amino acids. V was shortened by 2 bases and J by 0 bases, with 5 bases between the two germline ends. Germline lookup yields CDR1 LNHDA and CDR2 SQIVND (reference sequence). This CDR3 reads CASSILHSGANVLTF. The CDR3 coding sequence is TGTGCCAGTAGTATATTACACTCTGGGGCCAACGTCCTGACTTTC.

The V and J genes are TRBV15 and TRBJ1-2; a weak D match, TRBD1 (5 bases). The CDR3 loop spans 17 amino acids. Trimming removed 0 bases from V and 4 bases from J, with 18 bases in between. Germline V gives CDR1 LNHNV, CDR2 YYDKDF (reference sequence). The chain's CDR3 is CATSRDGEVTVGYGYTF. DNA of the CDR3: TGTGCCACCAGCAGAGATGGGGAGGTGACAGTGGGCTATGGCTACACCTTC.

The chain couples TRBV19 to TRBJ2-1; 8 nucleotides line up with TRBD1. V lost 3 bases to trimming and J lost 6 bases; unmatched junction nucleotides: 4. Germline CDR1 reads LNHDA; CDR2 reads SQIVND (reference sequence). The CDR3 extends over 14 amino acids. CDR3 in amino acids: CASSIRTGSNEQFF. The CDR3 DNA is TGTGCCAGTAGTATCCGGACAGGGTCCAATGAGCAGTTCTTC.

The genes are TRBV7-2 and TRBJ2-3; 13 nucleotides agree with TRBD2. Germline V CDR1 and CDR2: SGHTA, FQGNSA. The ends lost 4 bases at V and 6 bases at J; junction bases unmatched: 10. This CDR3 comprises 17 residues. This CDR3 is CASSWGLAGPSRDTQYF. Here the CDR3 DNA reads TGTGCCAGCAGCTGGGGACTAGCGGGACCCTCTAGGGATACGCAGTATTTT. Full variable domain (outside the CDR3, taken from reference TRBV7-2 and TRBJ2-3): GAGVSQSPSNKVTEKGKDVELRCDPISGHTALYWYRQSLGQGLEFLIYFQGNSAPDKSGLPSDRFSAERTGGSVSTLTIQRTQQEDSAVYLCASSWGLAGPSRDTQYFGPGTRLTVL.

V is TRBV4-2 and J is TRBJ1-4, with a tentative D call TRBD1 (5 bases). V dropped 2 bases and J dropped 7 bases, with 11 bases sitting between them. This CDR3 region has 14 residues. CDR1 LGHNA and CDR2 YNFKEQ come from the germline V gene. CDR3 loop: CASSQFEGLEKLFF. DNA for the CDR3: TGTGCCAGCAGCCAATTTGAGGGACTTGAAAAACTGTTTTTT.

This chain connects TRBV11-1 to TRBJ2-1; D perhaps matches TRBD1 (6 bases). Germline V gene lookup returns CDR1 SGHAT and CDR2 FQDESV (reference sequence). With 4 bases removed from V and 7 bases from J, the gap between germline ends came to 11 bases. The CDR3 totals 13 residues. The CDR3 here is CASSWPGVNEQFF. The CDR3 bases are TGTGCCAGCAGCTGGCCAGGGGTAAATGAGCAGTTCTTC.